These T cell receptor beta chains were read from a single sample in a study of shared clonotypes between healthy human individuals. Here immunoSEQ multiplex PCR was the method, and the copy in TCRdb shows in-frame clones only, minus some. The sample records just over 2,000,000 clones, 95% being singletons. The specimen sequenced was naive CD4+ T cells sorted from blood. The receptors originated from a man between 18 and 29 years old in good health. Each CDR3 is given with its conserved first and last residue. The D gene is left open where the match is weak. Not every row has a clone size; where given, it reads once, few, many or a size class.

v_call,j_call,clone_size,d_call,cdr3_nt,cdr3_aa
TRBV18,TRBJ2-4,-,-,TGTGCCAGCTCCCCTCCCCCTGGGGGGATCGAAAACATTCAGTACTTC,CASSPPPGGIENIQYF
TRBV6-1,TRBJ1-5,-,-,TGTGCCAGCAGTGAACGAGGGATGGGCGGTCAGCCCCAGCATTTT,CASSERGMGGQPQHF
TRBV18,TRBJ2-7,once,TRBD2,TGTGCCAGCTCACGTGGGACTAGCGGGAGATCGTACGAGCAGTACTTC,CASSRGTSGRSYEQYF
TRBV20-1,TRBJ1-1,-,-,TGCGGGATGGGGAGAAACACTGAAGCTTTCTTT,CGMGRNTEAFF
TRBV6-5,TRBJ1-4,-,-,TGTGCCAGCAGTCCCGTTGGGCAGTTCGGAGAAAAACTGTTTTTT,CASSPVGQFGEKLFF
TRBV27,TRBJ1-2,-,TRBD1,TGTGCCAGCAGTTCCTACTTGGACAGGGACTATGGCTACACCTTC,CASSSYLDRDYGYTF
TRBV7-9,TRBJ1-6,-,-,TGTGCCAGCAGCTGGGCAGACTCACCCCTCCACTTT,CASSWADSPLHF
TRBV9,TRBJ2-1,-,-,TGTGCCAGCAGCTCCCAACTAGCCCTCCCTCTAAATGAGCAGTTCTTC,CASSSQLALPLNEQFF
TRBV7-9,TRBJ1-2,-,-,TGTGCCAGCAGCTTTTTGGGGGGACTCGGCTACACCTTC,CASSFLGGLGYTF
TRBV6-1,TRBJ2-1,once,TRBD2,TGTGCCAGCAGTGAGGGACTAGCGGCTTACAATGAGCAGTTCTTC,CASSEGLAAYNEQFF
TRBV19,TRBJ2-1,once,TRBD2,TGTGCCAGTAGTACCTGGACTAGCGGGACGATCGAGCAGTTCTTC,CASSTWTSGTIEQFF
TRBV18,TRBJ1-2,-,-,TGTGCCAGCTCACTGGACAGAGGGGCCATTCATGGCTACACCTTC,CASSLDRGAIHGYTF
TRBV4-3,TRBJ2-1,-,TRBD2,TGCGCCAGCAGCCAGGGGACTAGCGGGAACTACAATGAGCAGTTCTTC,CASSQGTSGNYNEQFF
TRBV20-1,TRBJ1-4,-,-,TGCAGTGCTAGGGTCGCGGACCGCGGGCTTTTT,CSARVADRGLF
TRBV5-1,TRBJ1-1,-,-,TGCGCCAGCAGCTTGTATACGGCAGGGGAAACTGAAGCTTTCTTT,CASSLYTAGETEAFF
TRBV4-3,TRBJ1-2,-,-,TGCGCCAGCAGGCCCAATGTTGGGGCGTCTAACTATGGCTACACCTTC,CASRPNVGASNYGYTF
TRBV11-2,TRBJ1-4,-,-,TGTGCCAGCAGGACGTCGGGAGAAAAACTGTTTTTT,CASRTSGEKLFF
TRBV5-1,TRBJ1-5,-,-,TGCGCCAGCAGCCTCGGACAGTCCCATAGCAATCAGCCCCAGCATTTT,CASSLGQSHSNQPQHF
TRBV2,TRBJ2-3,-,TRBD2,TGTGCCAGCAGTGAGCTAGCGGGAGTGGGAGATACGCAGTATTTT,CASSELAGVGDTQYF
TRBV13,TRBJ2-1,-,TRBD2,TGTGCCAGCAGCCCCCAGGGTAGCGGGGGGCGGATGTCCTACAATGAGCAGTTCTTC,CASSPQGSGGRMSYNEQFF
TRBV5-4,TRBJ1-2,-,TRBD1,TGTGCCAGCAGCTCGATGGGACAGACCTATGGCTACACCTTC,CASSSMGQTYGYTF
TRBV4-1,TRBJ2-1,-,TRBD1,TGCGCCAGCAGCCAAGATCCGGGACAGGGTACCAATGAGCAGTTCTTC,CASSQDPGQGTNEQFF
TRBV27,TRBJ1-2,-,TRBD1,TGTGCCAGCAGTTCAGACAGGGGCCATGGCTACACCTTC,CASSSDRGHGYTF
TRBV4-1,TRBJ1-5,-,TRBD1,TGCGCCAGCAGCCAACTGGACAGGGTAAATCAGCCCCAGCATTTT,CASSQLDRVNQPQHF
TRBV28,TRBJ2-1,-,TRBD2,TGTGCCAGCAGCCCCAGACTAGCCAATGAGCAGTTCTTC,CASSPRLANEQFF